These T cell receptor beta chains were read from a single sample in a study of blood T cell repertoires in COVID-19. Sequenced by immunoSEQ multiplex PCR; TCRdb stores in-frame clones only, minus some. Of around 110,000 clones listed, about four fifths are singletons. The material sequenced was PBMCs or T cells enriched from blood (not recorded which). The source is a woman in her twenties or thirties who had recovered from COVID-19. Each CDR3 is given without its conserved first and last residue.

v_gene	j_gene	CDR3aa
TRBV19	TRBJ2-7	ASSVSTVNPYEQY
TRBV4-3	TRBJ1-4	ASSTDRADEKLF
TRBV6-5	TRBJ1-2	ASSQWEGGYGYT
TRBV11-2	TRBJ1-6	ASSSTGGGYNSPLH
TRBV28	TRBJ1-2	ASSKRGQGVRYT
TRBV24-1	TRBJ2-7	ATSPHQRRGWEQY
TRBV28	TRBJ1-2	ASSALLLEESNYGYT
TRBV2	TRBJ1-2	ASSGTWAQGGYT
TRBV7-6	TRBJ2-1	ASSLSGRSNEQF
TRBV7-9	TRBJ2-7	ASSLVGAGAEQY
TRBV5-6	TRBJ1-2	ASTWGGARGYT
TRBV7-9	TRBJ1-6	ASSLGSSYNSPLH
TRBV7-2	TRBJ2-1	ASSLASKLAGGFLYEQF
TRBV30	TRBJ1-5	AWSAQGITQPQH
TRBV2	TRBJ2-5	ASRSVGVAQY
TRBV6-2/TRBV6-3	TRBJ1-2	ASSDPTHFYGYT
TRBV2	TRBJ1-2	ASSFPGQGLGYT